This T cell receptor (beta chain) came from a study of T cell responses to AZD1222 COVID-19 vaccine. General study findings and limits: Clonal diversity was possibly underestimated; the donors were predominantly white British and more often female.

Notes on this clone: Its antigen is not known.

This CDR3 has 15 amino acids. V shed 7 bases and J 8 bases; nucleotides not matched to a gene: 16. Germline CDR1 reads MDHEN; CDR2 reads SYDVKM. Data came from immunoSEQ multiplex PCR; TCRdb stores just in-frame clones and leaves some out. The sample lists approximately 150,000 clones; over 80% were seen once. Sequenced material: peripheral blood, taken on day 0 of AZD1222 vaccination. This sequence originates from an adult in good health. The J gene is TRBJ1-2, the V gene TRBV28; TRBD1 matches 7 bases. The CDR3 sequence is CASTKTLTGRFGYTF. The CDR3 bases are TGTGCCAGCACCAAGACGCTGACAGGGCGGTTCGGCTACACCTTC.